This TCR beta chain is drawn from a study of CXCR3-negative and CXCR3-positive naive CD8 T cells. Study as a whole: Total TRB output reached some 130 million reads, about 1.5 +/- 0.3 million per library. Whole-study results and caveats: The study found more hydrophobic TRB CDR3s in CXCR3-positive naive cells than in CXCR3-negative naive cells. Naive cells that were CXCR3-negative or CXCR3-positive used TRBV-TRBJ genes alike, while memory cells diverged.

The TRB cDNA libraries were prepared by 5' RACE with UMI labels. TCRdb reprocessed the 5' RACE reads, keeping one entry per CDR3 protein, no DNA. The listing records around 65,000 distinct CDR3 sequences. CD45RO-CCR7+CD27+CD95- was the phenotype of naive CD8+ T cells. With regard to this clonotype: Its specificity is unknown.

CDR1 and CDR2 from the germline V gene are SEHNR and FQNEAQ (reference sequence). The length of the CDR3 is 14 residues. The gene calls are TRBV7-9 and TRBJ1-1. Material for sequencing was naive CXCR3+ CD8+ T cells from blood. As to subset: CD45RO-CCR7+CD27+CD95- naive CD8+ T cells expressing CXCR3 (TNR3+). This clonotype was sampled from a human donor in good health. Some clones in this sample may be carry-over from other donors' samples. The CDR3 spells CASSLIDLNTEAFF.